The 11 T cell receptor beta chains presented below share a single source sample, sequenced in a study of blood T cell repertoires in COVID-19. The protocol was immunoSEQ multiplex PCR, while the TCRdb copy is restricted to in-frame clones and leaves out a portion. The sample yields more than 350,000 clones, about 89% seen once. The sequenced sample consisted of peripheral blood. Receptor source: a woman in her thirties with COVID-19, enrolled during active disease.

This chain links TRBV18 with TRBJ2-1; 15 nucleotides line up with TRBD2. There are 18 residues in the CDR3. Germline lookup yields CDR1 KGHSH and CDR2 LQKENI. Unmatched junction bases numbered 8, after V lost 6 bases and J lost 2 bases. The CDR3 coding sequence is TGTGCCAGCTCCTCGGGACTAGCGGGAGGAGGTACCTACAATGAGCAGTTCTTC. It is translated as CASSSGLAGGGTYNEQFF.

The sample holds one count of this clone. The CDR3 DNA reads as TGTGCCACCAGCAGGCCCCCTAGGGATAGCGGACTCCAAGAGACCCAGTACTTC. It yields the protein CATSRPPRDSGLQETQYF. The rearrangement uses TRBV15 and TRBJ2-5; a weak D match, TRBD2 (6 bases). The CDR3 sequence is 18 residues long. V lost 3 bases to trimming and J lost 1 base, with 21 bases between them. Germline V gene lookup returns CDR1 LNHNV and CDR2 YYDKDF (reference sequence).

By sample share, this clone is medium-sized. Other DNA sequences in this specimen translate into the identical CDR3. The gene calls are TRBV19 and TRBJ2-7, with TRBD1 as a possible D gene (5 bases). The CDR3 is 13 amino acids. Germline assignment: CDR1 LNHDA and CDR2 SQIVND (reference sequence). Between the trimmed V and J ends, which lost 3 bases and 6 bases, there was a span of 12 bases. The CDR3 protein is CASSIGASGEQYF. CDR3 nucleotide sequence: TGTGCCAGTAGTATTGGGGCGTCGGGCGAGCAGTACTTC.

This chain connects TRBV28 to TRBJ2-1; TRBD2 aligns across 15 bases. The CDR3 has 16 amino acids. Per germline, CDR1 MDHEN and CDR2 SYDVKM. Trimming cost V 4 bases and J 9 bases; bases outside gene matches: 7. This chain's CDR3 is CASSSPGLAGGGEQFF. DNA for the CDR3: TGTGCCAGCAGTTCCCCGGGACTAGCGGGAGGAGGTGAGCAGTTCTTC. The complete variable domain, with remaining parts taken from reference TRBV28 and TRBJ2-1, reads DVKVTQSSRYLVKRTGEKVFLECVQDMDHENMFWYRQDPGLGLRLIYFSYDVKMKEKGDIPEGYSVSREKKERFSLILESASTNQTSMYLCASSSPGLAGGGEQFFGPGTRLTVL.

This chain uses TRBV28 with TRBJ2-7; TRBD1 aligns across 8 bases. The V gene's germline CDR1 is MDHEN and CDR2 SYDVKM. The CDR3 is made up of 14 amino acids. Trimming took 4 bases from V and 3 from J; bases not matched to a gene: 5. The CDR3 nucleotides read TGTGCCAGCAGTTCGGGACAGGTTCTCTACGAGCAGTACTTC. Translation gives CASSSGQVLYEQYF.

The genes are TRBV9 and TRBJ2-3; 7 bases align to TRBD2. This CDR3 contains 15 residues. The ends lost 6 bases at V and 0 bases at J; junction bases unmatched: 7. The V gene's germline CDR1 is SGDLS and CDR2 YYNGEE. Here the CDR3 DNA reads TGTGCCAGCAACCCTAGCGGAGGGAGCACAGATACGCAGTATTTT. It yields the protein CASNPSGGSTDTQYF.

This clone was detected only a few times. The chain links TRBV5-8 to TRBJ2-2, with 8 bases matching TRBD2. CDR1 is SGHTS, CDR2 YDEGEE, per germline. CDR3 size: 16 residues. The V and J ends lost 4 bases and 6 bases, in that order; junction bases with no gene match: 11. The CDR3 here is CASSPNGAGGSGELFF. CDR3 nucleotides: TGTGCCAGCAGCCCCAACGGGGCGGGAGGTTCCGGGGAGCTGTTTTTT. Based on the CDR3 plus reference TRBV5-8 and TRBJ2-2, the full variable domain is EAGVTQSPTHLIKTRGQQATLRCSPISGHTSVYWYQQALGLGLQFLLWYDEGEERNRGNFPPRFSGRQFPNYSSELNVNALELEDSALYLCASSPNGAGGSGELFFGEGSRLTVL.

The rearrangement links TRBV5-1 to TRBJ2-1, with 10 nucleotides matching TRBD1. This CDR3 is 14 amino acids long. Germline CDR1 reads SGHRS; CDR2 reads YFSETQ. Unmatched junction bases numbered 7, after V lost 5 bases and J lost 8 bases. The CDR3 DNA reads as TGCGCCAGCAGTGTCGACAGGGGGCTCTATGAGCAGTTCTTC. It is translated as CASSVDRGLYEQFF. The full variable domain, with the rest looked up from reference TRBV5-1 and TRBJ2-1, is KAGVTQTPRYLIKTRGQQVTLSCSPISGHRSVSWYQQTPGQGLQFLFEYFSETQRNKGNFPGRFSGRQFSNSRSEMNVSTLELGDSALYLCASSVDRGLYEQFFGPGTRLTVL.

The CDR3: CASSDLSIPGTDTQYF. The CDR3 DNA reads TGTGCCAGCAGCGATCTTAGCATCCCTGGCACAGATACGCAGTATTTT. The chain is built from TRBV9 and TRBJ2-3; no definite D call. Trimming took 3 bases from V and 1 from J, leaving 15 bases between them. Germline V gives CDR1 SGDLS, CDR2 YYNGEE. The CDR3 loop spans 16 amino acids.

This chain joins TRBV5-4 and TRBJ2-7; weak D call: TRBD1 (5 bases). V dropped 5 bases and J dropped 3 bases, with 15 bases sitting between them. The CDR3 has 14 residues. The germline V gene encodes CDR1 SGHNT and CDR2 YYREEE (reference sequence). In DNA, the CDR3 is TGTGCCAGCAGAAACTGGGGCAGCATCTACGAGCAGTACTTC. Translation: CASRNWGSIYEQYF.

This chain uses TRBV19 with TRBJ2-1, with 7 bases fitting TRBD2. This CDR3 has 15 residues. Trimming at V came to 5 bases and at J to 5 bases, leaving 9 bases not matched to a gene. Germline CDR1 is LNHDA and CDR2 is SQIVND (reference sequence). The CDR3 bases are TGTGCCAGTAGTCGACTAGCTCTTCAACACAATGAGCAGTTCTTC. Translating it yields CASSRLALQHNEQFF. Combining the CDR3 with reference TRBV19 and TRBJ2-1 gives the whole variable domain DGGITQSPKYLFRKEGQNVTLSCEQNLNHDAMYWYRQDPGQGLRLIYYSQIVNDFQKGDIAEGYSVSREKKESFPLTVTSAQKNPTAFYLCASSRLALQHNEQFFGPGTRLTVL.